The next 28 T cell receptor beta chains were all read from a single sample in a study of control samples from healthy donors and cancer patients. Only in-frame clones appear in the TCRdb table, and some are missing; sequencing was by immunoSEQ multiplex PCR. The sample includes under 300,000 clones, almost 85% of them seen just once. The sample comprised PBMCs. The receptor source for this set is an older woman with lung cancer.

The chain joins TRBV5-1 to TRBJ2-7; D possibly corresponds to TRBD2 (6 bases). Deletions cut 0 bases from V and 7 bases from J, with 17 bases between. The V gene's germline CDR1 is SGHRS and CDR2 YFSETQ. The CDR3 has 15 residues. As DNA, the CDR3 is TGCGCCAGCAGCTTGGAAGCCGGGGGATCTCGGGAGCAGTACTTC. Translating it yields CASSLEAGGSREQYF.

J is TRBJ2-2 and V is TRBV7-2; D uncertain. Trimming removed 4 bases at V and 1 base at J, with 1 base between. CDR1 is SGHTA, CDR2 FQGNSA, per germline. The CDR3 covers 12 residues. The CDR3 sequence is CASSWNTGELFF. CDR3 in DNA: TGTGCCAGCAGCTGGAACACCGGGGAGCTGTTTTTT.

This rearrangement joins TRBV29-1 to TRBJ1-2, with unresolved D. In germline, CDR1 is SQVTM, CDR2 ANQGSEA. V dropped 4 bases and J dropped 0 bases, with 18 bases sitting between them. CDR3 length equals 16 residues. This CDR3 is CSVGGISHGPNYGYTF. The CDR3, as DNA: TGCAGCGTTGGAGGAATCAGTCACGGACCTAACTATGGCTACACCTTC.

The gene calls are TRBV6-5 and TRBJ1-1; 11 bases match TRBD1. CDR1 is MNHEY and CDR2 is SVGAGI in the germline V gene. CDR3 size: 15 residues. The trim removed 7 bases at V and 6 bases at J, leaving 10 bases unmatched. The CDR3 DNA reads as TGTGCCAGCATCGTAGGACAGGGGGCGAGCGCTGAAGCTTTCTTT. Translating it yields CASIVGQGASAEAFF.

The DNA of the CDR3 is TGCAGTGCTAGTTACAGGCCTGGCGTCTACGAGCAGTACTTC. This encodes CSASYRPGVYEQYF. The chain couples TRBV20-1 to TRBJ2-7, with D perhaps matching TRBD1 (5 bases). This CDR3 is built from 14 residues. CDR1 is DFQATT and CDR2 is SNEGSKA in the germline V gene (reference sequence). The V end lost 3 bases, the J end lost 3 bases, and 15 bases lay between the germline ends.

This chain connects TRBV2 to TRBJ1-2, with no clear D. CDR1 is SNHLY and CDR2 is FYNNEI in the germline V gene. The CDR3 covers 15 residues. V lost 6 bases to trimming and J lost 4 bases, with 18 bases between them. CDR3 DNA: TGTGCCAGCAGCGGAAGCGCCGTCCGGGGCTATGGCTACACCTTC. Translating it yields CASSGSAVRGYGYTF. The complete variable domain, with remaining parts taken from reference TRBV2 and TRBJ1-2, reads EPEVTQTPSHQVTQMGQEVILRCVPISNHLYFYWYRQILGQKVEFLVSFYNNEISEKSEIFDDQFSVERPDGSNFTLKIRSTKLEDSAMYFCASSGSAVRGYGYTFGSGTRLTVV.

The chain combines TRBV5-1 with TRBJ1-4; 10 bases are shared with TRBD1. The V and J ends lost 4 bases and 8 bases, in that order; junction bases with no gene match: 8. The CDR3 extends over 15 amino acids. Germline CDR1 reads SGHRS; CDR2 reads YFSETQ. For the CDR3, the DNA is TGCGCCAGCAGCGCAGGGACAGGGGAAGGCGAAAAACTGTTTTTT. It codes for CASSAGTGEGEKLFF.

The chain employs TRBV2 and TRBJ1-5, with D perhaps matching TRBD1 (5 bases). In germline, CDR1 is SNHLY, CDR2 FYNNEI. The V end lost 4 bases, the J end lost 4 bases, and 17 bases lay between the germline ends. The CDR3 spans 16 residues. CDR3 loop: CASSVQTTGLNQPQHF. The CDR3, as DNA: TGTGCCAGCAGTGTTCAAACTACAGGACTTAATCAGCCCCAGCATTTT.

The chain recombines TRBV20-1 with TRBJ2-3, with D tentatively TRBD1 or TRBD2 (5 bases each). The V gene lost 3 bases and the J gene lost 3 bases, with 16 bases spanning the gap. This CDR3 is 15 amino acids long. Germline assignment: CDR1 DFQATT and CDR2 SNEGSKA (reference sequence). The CDR3 sequence: CSASRGRILTDTQYF. CDR3 sequence (DNA): TGCAGTGCTAGTCGGGGACGGATCCTGACAGATACGCAGTATTTT.

The chain is built from TRBV3-1 (or the pseudogene TRBV3-2) and TRBJ1-2, with D maybe TRBD1 (6 bases). This CDR3 comprises 15 residues. Trimming cost V 3 bases and J 3 bases, with 14 bases left between them. Per germline, CDR1 LGHDT and CDR2 YNNKEL (reference sequence). The CDR3: CASSHGAGDDYGYTF. The CDR3 DNA reads as TGTGCCAGCAGCCACGGAGCAGGGGATGACTATGGCTACACCTTC.

J is TRBJ2-2 and V is TRBV9; D call uncertain. The CDR3 consists of 16 residues. Germline loops: CDR1 SGDLS, CDR2 YYNGEE. The V end lost 2 bases, the J end lost 4 bases, and 15 bases lay between the germline ends. In DNA, the CDR3 is TGTGCCAGCAGCGTTTTAGGAGTGCCCGGCACCGGGGAGCTGTTTTTT. Protein sequence: CASSVLGVPGTGELFF. The variable domain in full, completed from reference TRBV9 and TRBJ2-2, reads DSGVTQTPKHLITATGQRVTLRCSPRSGDLSVYWYQQSLDQGLQFLIQYYNGEERAKGNILERFSAQQFPDLHSELNLSSLELGDSALYFCASSVLGVPGTGELFFGEGSRLTVL.

J is TRBJ2-1 and V is TRBV30; no clear D gene. This CDR3 has 13 amino acids. The V end was cut by 2 bases, the J end by 0 bases, with 5 bases between. Germline CDR1 GTSNPN, CDR2 SVGIG (reference sequence). The chain's CDR3 is CAWSFRSYNEQFF. CDR3 sequence (DNA): TGTGCCTGGAGTTTCCGCTCCTACAATGAGCAGTTCTTC.

The chain combines TRBV5-4 with TRBJ1-1; tentative D call: TRBD1 (6 bases). Germline values: CDR1 SGHNT, CDR2 YYREEE (reference sequence). V was trimmed by 5 bases and J by 3 bases, leaving 11 bases between them. The CDR3 contains 13 residues. CDR3 loop: CASRWDTYTEAFF. The CDR3 DNA sequence: TGTGCCAGCAGGTGGGACACGTACACTGAAGCTTTCTTT.

The chain links TRBV14 to TRBJ1-4; D remains ambiguous. The CDR3 loop spans 15 amino acids. V shed 0 bases and J shed 2 bases, with 7 bases lying between them. Germline-derived CDR1 and CDR2 are SGHDN and FVKESK. CDR3: CASSQDLGTNEKLFF. The CDR3 nucleotides read TGTGCCAGCAGCCAAGATTTGGGGACTAATGAAAAACTGTTTTTT.

The CDR3 DNA is TGTGCCACCCTGATGTTGGACAGGGGGCAGGCCGGGGAGCTGTTTTTT. Protein product: CATLMLDRGQAGELFF. The V call is TRBV10-3, the J call TRBJ2-2, with TRBD1 matching over 11 bases. The J segment lost 6 bases and the V segment lost 10 bases, leaving 13 bases of the junction unmatched. Germline V gene sequence: CDR1 ENHRY, CDR2 SYGVKD. This CDR3 has 16 residues.

The chain uses TRBV7-3 and TRBJ2-1; TRBD1 matches 7 bases. This CDR3 has 12 amino acids. V lost 5 bases and J lost 10; bases outside the gene matches: 5. Germline-derived CDR1 and CDR2 are SGHTA and FQGTGA. The CDR3: CASSRQGQEQFF. In nucleotides, the CDR3 is TGTGCCAGCAGCAGACAGGGACAGGAGCAGTTCTTC. Full variable domain (outside the CDR3, taken from reference TRBV7-3 and TRBJ2-1): GAGVSQTPSNKVTEKGKYVELRCDPISGHTALYWYRQSLGQGPEFLIYFQGTGAADDSGLPNDRFFAVRPEGSVSTLKIQRTERGDSAVYLCASSRQGQEQFFGPGTRLTVL.

CDR3 sequence reads: CASSSGSFRANVLTF. The CDR3 DNA is TGTGCCAGCAGCTCAGGGTCGTTTAGGGCCAACGTCCTGACTTTC. The V and J genes are TRBV7-9 and TRBJ2-6; tentative D call: TRBD1 (5 bases). This CDR3 has 15 amino acids. Trimming stripped 4 bases from V and 5 bases from J, with 12 bases between. Germline V gene data show CDR1 as SEHNR and CDR2 as FQNEAQ (reference sequence).

The chain is built from TRBV12-3 or TRBV12-4 and TRBJ2-7, with D perhaps given as TRBD1 or TRBD2 (5 bases each). The V gene lost 6 bases and the J gene lost 0 bases, with 9 bases spanning the gap. This CDR3 region has 13 residues. DNA for the CDR3: TGTGCCAGCAGGAGGGACGGCTCCTACGAGCAGTACTTC. Translation: CASRRDGSYEQYF.

CDR3 loop: CASLSGSSYEQYF. The CDR3 DNA is TGTGCCAGCCTTAGCGGGAGCTCCTACGAGCAGTACTTC. The chain uses TRBV27 and TRBJ2-7; the match to TRBD2 covers 9 bases. The trim removed 8 bases at V and 0 bases at J, leaving 2 bases unmatched. The CDR3 runs 13 residues. The germline gives CDR1 MNHEY, CDR2 SMNVEV (reference sequence).

This clone was observed once. This chain links TRBV2 with TRBJ1-2; no clear D gene. V was cut by 4 bases and J by 4 bases, with 16 bases left in between. The CDR3 loop spans 15 amino acids. In germline, CDR1 is SNHLY, CDR2 FYNNEI. CDR3 residues: CASSGRRTPAYGYTF. CDR3 bases: TGTGCCAGCAGTGGTAGGAGGACGCCCGCCTATGGCTACACCTTC.

This chain joins TRBV10-2 and TRBJ2-3; D call uncertain. Germline lookup yields CDR1 WSHSY and CDR2 SAAADI. Trimming pared 6 bases from V and 4 bases from J, leaving 17 bases between. The CDR3 consists of 15 residues. The CDR3 coding sequence is TGCGCCAGCAGGTCAGACCCCTGGTTAGCAGATACGCAGTATTTT. It is translated as CASRSDPWLADTQYF.

The chain employs TRBV12-3 or TRBV12-4 and TRBJ2-2; 10 nucleotides agree with TRBD2. This CDR3 is 13 amino acids long. Unmatched junction bases numbered 5, after V lost 9 bases and J lost 7 bases. The CDR3 loop is CASTSGRDGELFF. CDR3 DNA sequence: TGTGCCAGTACAAGCGGGAGGGACGGGGAGCTGTTTTTT.

The rearrangement joins TRBV18 to TRBJ1-3; TRBD1 might be the D (5 bases). The CDR3 is 17 amino acids. Trimming removed 1 base from V and 4 bases from J, with 17 bases in between. Germline V gene lookup returns CDR1 KGHSH and CDR2 LQKENI. CDR3 loop: CASSPRQSGVAGNTIYF. For the CDR3, the DNA is TGTGCCAGCTCACCACGACAGAGTGGGGTGGCAGGAAACACCATATATTTT. The full variable domain, in which reference TRBV18 and TRBJ1-3 provide the parts outside the CDR3, is NAGVMQNPRHLVRRRGQEARLRCSPMKGHSHVYWYRQLPEEGLKFMVYLQKENIIDESGMPKERFSAEFPKEGPSILRIQQVVRGDSAAYFCASSPRQSGVAGNTIYFGEGSWLTVV.

V gene TRBV7-9 combines with J gene TRBJ2-7; 10 bases line up with TRBD2. J gave up 5 bases and V 1 base, and 11 bases lay outside the gene matches. Per germline, CDR1 SEHNR and CDR2 FQNEAQ (reference sequence). This CDR3 region has 17 residues. For the CDR3, the DNA is TGTGCCAGCAGCTTAGGATGGTTGAGCGGGGGGGCGGACGAGCAGTACTTC. Protein sequence: CASSLGWLSGGADEQYF.

The chain has TRBV9 and TRBJ1-1; 8 positions match TRBD1. CDR1 and CDR2 (germline): SGDLS, YYNGEE. J lost 11 bases, V lost 3 bases, and 6 bases had no gene match. The CDR3 has 12 amino acids. The CDR3 region has the DNA TGTGCCAGCAGCGCCCGACAGGGGCCGGCTTTCTTT. This gives the protein CASSARQGPAFF.

The rearrangement joins TRBV5-6 to TRBJ2-6; D gene uncertain. The V end lost 0 bases, the J end lost 0 bases, and 7 bases lay between the germline ends. Germline V gene lookup returns CDR1 SGHDT and CDR2 YYEEEE. The CDR3 consists of 16 residues. The CDR3 DNA follows: TGTGCCAGCAGCTTGGGTTTCGTCTCTGGGGCCAACGTCCTGACTTTC. It codes for CASSLGFVSGANVLTF.

This clone was seen a handful of times. V is TRBV25-1 and J is TRBJ1-3, with a possible D match to TRBD1 (6 bases). The CDR3 is 15 residues long. Deletions cut 6 bases from V and 4 bases from J, with 16 bases between. Germline V gene sequence: CDR1 MGHDK, CDR2 SYGVNS. CDR3 nucleotides: TGTGCCAGCAGAGCAACAGGGTCCTGGGGAAACACCATATATTTT. The encoded protein is CASRATGSWGNTIYF.

The rearrangement joins TRBV5-5 to TRBJ2-5; no clear D gene. There are 14 residues in the CDR3. V was shortened by 4 bases and J by 2 bases, with 12 bases between the two germline ends. CDR1 is SGHKS and CDR2 is YYEKEE in the germline V gene (reference sequence). As DNA, the CDR3 is TGTGCCAGCAGCGCCCTGACCTGGCAAGAGACCCAGTACTTC. Translated, it gives CASSALTWQETQYF.